The 19 T cell receptor beta chains listed next were all sequenced from one sample in a study of cytomegalovirus exposure and HLA in healthy donors. Use of 60 Vbeta and 13 Jbeta primers characterized the PCR. Profiled with immunoSEQ multiplex PCR; TCRdb holds only in-frame clones, not every one. The repertoire includes under 200,000 clones, about 86% of them detected once, and around 0.31% sits in the top ten. Sequenced material: PBMCs. Every receptor here comes from a woman aged 25 to 45 in good health and CMV-seronegative.

This sequence joins TRBV28 and TRBJ2-2, with TRBD2 as a possible D gene (5 bases). The CDR3 spans 15 residues. Germline-derived CDR1 and CDR2 are MDHEN and SYDVKM. V lost 5 bases and J lost 0, with 10 bases in between. The CDR3 nucleotides read TGTGCCAGCAGTCTAGCAGCGACGAACACCGGGGAGCTGTTTTTT. Residues: CASSLAATNTGELFF.

The rearrangement links TRBV7-9 to TRBJ2-3; 8 bases align to TRBD1. Germline V lookup: CDR1 SEHNR, CDR2 FQNEAQ (reference sequence). The CDR3 loop spans 14 amino acids. V lost 5 bases to trimming and J lost 5 bases; unmatched junction nucleotides: 6. In DNA, the CDR3 is TGTGCCAGCAGCCCCGGGACAGGCCAAGATACGCAGTATTTT. This translates into CASSPGTGQDTQYF.

The chain recombines TRBV2 with TRBJ1-2; 7 nucleotides line up with TRBD1. The junction had 9 bases not matched to a gene; V was cut back by 5 bases and J by 3 bases. Germline assignment: CDR1 SNHLY and CDR2 FYNNEI. This CDR3 has 15 residues. CDR3 nucleotides: TGTGCCAGCAGTCGTCCAGGGGGTGAATACTATGGCTACACCTTC. This sequence encodes CASSRPGGEYYGYTF.

This clone was observed once. V gene TRBV7-9 combines with J gene TRBJ2-1; 8 positions match TRBD2. The V and J ends lost 4 bases and 9 bases, in that order; junction bases with no gene match: 8. Germline CDR1 is SEHNR and CDR2 is FQNEAQ (reference sequence). This CDR3 is 14 amino acids long. In DNA, the CDR3 is TGTGCCAGCAGCTCCCCGGGACTAGGTAGTGAGCAGTTCTTC. Its protein is CASSSPGLGSEQFF.

The genes are TRBV4-1 and TRBJ1-6; D unresolved. The CDR3 covers 13 residues. With 4 bases removed from V and 10 bases from J, the gap between germline ends came to 11 bases. The germline V gene has CDR1 MGHRA and CDR2 YSYEKL. The CDR3 DNA reads as TGCGCCAGCAGCCCTTTCGGGATGTCACCCCTCCACTTT. It translates to CASSPFGMSPLHF.

The rearrangement links TRBV5-6 to TRBJ2-1; D not certain. Trimming took 0 bases from V and 10 from J, leaving 11 bases between them. In germline, CDR1 is SGHDT, CDR2 YYEEEE. The CDR3 loop spans 13 amino acids. The CDR3 sequence: CASSLDVGREQFF. In DNA form, the CDR3 reads TGTGCCAGCAGCTTGGATGTAGGCAGGGAGCAGTTCTTC.

V usage is TRBV4-2 and J usage is TRBJ1-4; 9 bases are a match to TRBD1. Germline trimming cut 2 bases from V and 8 bases from J; bases unmatched to any gene: 6. The CDR3 length is 15 residues. Germline V gives CDR1 LGHNA, CDR2 YNFKEQ. Here the CDR3 DNA reads TGTGCCAGCAGCCAAATACAGGGGGCGCACGAAAAACTGTTTTTT. This sequence encodes CASSQIQGAHEKLFF.

In this sample, this clone turned up a few times. The chain uses TRBV6-5 and TRBJ1-2; 7 nucleotides match TRBD1. The CDR3 loop spans 13 amino acids. The V segment lost 6 bases and the J segment 4 bases; nucleotides outside the gene matches: 5. Germline V lookup: CDR1 MNHEY, CDR2 SVGAGI. The DNA of the CDR3 is TGTGCCAGCAGCACGGGACAGATCTATGGCTACACCTTC. The encoded protein is CASSTGQIYGYTF.

The chain joins TRBV4-1 to TRBJ2-7; no definite D call. CDR1 and CDR2 (germline): MGHRA, YSYEKL. V lost 0 bases to trimming and J lost 2 bases, with 8 bases between them. This CDR3 is 14 amino acids long. The CDR3, as DNA: TGCGCCAGCAGCCAAGATCCCGCGGCCTACGAGCAGTACTTC. It encodes CASSQDPAAYEQYF.

The rearrangement links TRBV5-5 to TRBJ1-5; D gene unclear. Germline V CDR1 and CDR2: SGHKS, YYEKEE (reference sequence). The CDR3 is 15 residues long. V was trimmed by 2 bases and J by 7 bases, leaving 16 bases between them. The CDR3 sequence: CASSLRRNREQPQHF. The CDR3 DNA reads TGTGCCAGCAGCTTACGACGGAACCGGGAACAGCCCCAGCATTTT.

This sequence joins TRBV5-1 and TRBJ1-5; maybe TRBD1 (5 bases). Trimming shortened V by 5 bases and J by 0 bases, and 9 bases separated the two germline ends. Germline CDR1 is SGHRS and CDR2 is YFSETQ. The CDR3 sequence is 14 residues long. The CDR3 nucleotides are TGCGCCAGCAGACCCGACAGTAGCAATCAGCCCCAGCATTTT. Translated, it gives CASRPDSSNQPQHF.

This clone has only one observation. The chain recombines TRBV19 with TRBJ2-5, with 7 bases matching TRBD2. The CDR3 is made up of 18 amino acids. The junction had 17 bases not matched to a gene; V was cut back by 5 bases and J by 2 bases. Germline V gene lookup returns CDR1 LNHDA and CDR2 SQIVND (reference sequence). In DNA, the CDR3 is TGTGCCAGTAGTGCAGACCCTTGGACTAGTAGCGGTCAAGAGACCCAGTACTTC. Its protein product is CASSADPWTSSGQETQYF.

This clone appeared once. The J gene is TRBJ2-1, the V gene TRBV6-1, with TRBD2 identical over 11 bases. Germline V gene lookup returns CDR1 MNHNS and CDR2 SASEGT. Trimming cost V 10 bases and J 5 bases; bases outside gene matches: 7. This CDR3 region has 14 residues. The CDR3 reads CATGLAGGHNEQFF. CDR3 bases: TGTGCCACCGGCCTAGCGGGGGGCCACAATGAGCAGTTCTTC.

This rearrangement joins TRBV15 to TRBJ2-7; 11 positions match TRBD2. The germline CDR1 and CDR2 sequences are LNHNV and YYDKDF (reference sequence). The CDR3 has 13 residues. J lost 12 bases, V lost 5 bases, and 9 bases had no gene match. In DNA form, the CDR3 reads TGTGCCACCAGCCCTAATAGCGGGAGGGCCCTGTACTTC. It translates to CATSPNSGRALYF. The complete variable domain, with remaining parts taken from reference TRBV15 and TRBJ2-7, reads DAMVIQNPRYQVTQFGKPVTLSCSQTLNHNVMYWYQQKSSQAPKLLFHYYDKDFNNEADTPDNFQSRRPNTSFCFLDIRSPGLGDTAMYLCATSPNSGRALYFGPGTRLTVT.

This chain connects TRBV5-1 to TRBJ1-1; a possible D gene is TRBD1 (5 bases). CDR3 size: 13 residues. The germline V gene has CDR1 SGHRS and CDR2 YFSETQ. V lost 5 bases and J 0 bases, leaving 8 bases between the germline ends. The CDR3 loop reads CASSGGVNTEAFF. The CDR3 DNA follows: TGCGCCAGCAGTGGGGGGGTGAACACTGAAGCTTTCTTT.

CDR3 in DNA: TGTGCCAGCAGTGCCCGACAGGGACTGTCCACTGAAGCTTTCTTT. Translation: CASSARQGLSTEAFF. The chain employs TRBV6-5 and TRBJ1-1; 7 bases map to TRBD1. The V segment lost 5 bases and the J segment 4 bases; nucleotides outside the gene matches: 10. Germline V gives CDR1 MNHEY, CDR2 SVGAGI. This CDR3 has 15 amino acids.

The gene calls are TRBV6-1 and TRBJ1-5; D gene unclear. The V and J ends lost 5 bases and 5 bases respectively, with 13 bases between them. Looked up from germline, CDR1 is MNHNS and CDR2 is SASEGT. The CDR3 spans 14 residues. CDR3 protein: CASSPLGDDQPQHF. The CDR3 DNA reads as TGTGCCAGCAGTCCTCTCGGGGATGATCAGCCCCAGCATTTT.

The chain employs TRBV5-1 and TRBJ2-5, with 8 bases matching TRBD1. This CDR3 comprises 14 residues. Trimming took 7 bases from V and 6 from J; bases not matched to a gene: 11. Germline CDR1 and CDR2: SGHRS and YFSETQ. This chain's CDR3 is CASSKGQDPQTQYF. CDR3 in DNA: TGCGCCAGCTCCAAGGGACAGGACCCACAGACCCAGTACTTC.

The chain links TRBV5-1 to TRBJ2-5, with 7 bases fitting TRBD1. Germline values: CDR1 SGHRS, CDR2 YFSETQ. Trimming cost V 0 bases and J 5 bases; bases outside gene matches: 10. This CDR3 has 16 residues. CDR3 loop: CASSLGLTGVGETQYF. Written as DNA, the CDR3 is TGCGCCAGCAGCTTGGGACTTACAGGGGTCGGGGAGACCCAGTACTTC.